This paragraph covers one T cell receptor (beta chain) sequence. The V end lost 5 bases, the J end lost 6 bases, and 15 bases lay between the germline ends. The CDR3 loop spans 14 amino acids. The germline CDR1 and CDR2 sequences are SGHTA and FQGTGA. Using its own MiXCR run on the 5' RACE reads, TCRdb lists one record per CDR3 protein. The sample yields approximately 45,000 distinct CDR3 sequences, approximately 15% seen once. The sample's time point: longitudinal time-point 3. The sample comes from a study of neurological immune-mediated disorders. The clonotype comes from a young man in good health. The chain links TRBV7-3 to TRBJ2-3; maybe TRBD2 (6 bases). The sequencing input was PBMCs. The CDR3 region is CASSPAGPVDTQYF. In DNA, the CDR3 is TGTGCCAGCAGCCCAGCGGGTCCGGTCGATACGCAGTATTTT.